This T cell receptor (beta chain) comes out of a study of blood T cell repertoires in COVID-19. Germline V gives CDR1 GTSNPN, CDR2 SVGIG (reference sequence). V gave up 3 bases and J gave up 2 bases, with 17 bases separating them. CDR3 length: 16 residues. TCRdb's copy holds only in-frame clones and misses some; the assay was immunoSEQ multiplex PCR. The profile shows about 87,000 clones, about 88% of them singletons. The sequence derives from a man aged 35 to 55 with acute or convalescent COVID-19. The chain is built from TRBV30 and TRBJ1-5; D not certain. Sequencing was done on a sample of peripheral blood. The CDR3 DNA reads as TGTGCCTGGAGCCTTAGGTCCCCTGGAGGCAATCAGCCCCAGCATTTT. Translated: CAWSLRSPGGNQPQHF.